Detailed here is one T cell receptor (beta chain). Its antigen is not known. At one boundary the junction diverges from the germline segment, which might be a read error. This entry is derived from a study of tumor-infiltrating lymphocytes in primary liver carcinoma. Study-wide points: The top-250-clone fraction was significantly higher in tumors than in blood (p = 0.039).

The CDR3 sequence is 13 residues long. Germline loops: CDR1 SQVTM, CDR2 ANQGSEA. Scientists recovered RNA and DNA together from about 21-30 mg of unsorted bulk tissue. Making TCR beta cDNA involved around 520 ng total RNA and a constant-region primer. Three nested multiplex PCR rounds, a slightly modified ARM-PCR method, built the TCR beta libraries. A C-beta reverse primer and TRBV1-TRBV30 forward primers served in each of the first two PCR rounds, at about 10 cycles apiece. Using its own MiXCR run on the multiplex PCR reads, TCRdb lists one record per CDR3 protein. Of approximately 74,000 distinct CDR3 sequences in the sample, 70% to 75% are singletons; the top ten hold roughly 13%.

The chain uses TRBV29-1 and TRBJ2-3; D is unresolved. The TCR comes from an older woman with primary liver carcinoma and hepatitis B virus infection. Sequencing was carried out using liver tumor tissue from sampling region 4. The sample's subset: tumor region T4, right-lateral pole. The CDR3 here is CSAIGSGTDTQYF. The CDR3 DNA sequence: TGCAGCGCAATAGGGTCAGGCACAGATACTCAGTATTTT.